The 21 T cell receptor beta chains reported below all come from one sample, sequenced in a study of blood T cell repertoires in COVID-19. Profiled with immunoSEQ multiplex PCR; TCRdb holds only in-frame clones, not every one. The sample contains 250,000 to 350,000 clones, about 89% of which appear only once. The sequenced sample was peripheral blood. The receptors stem from a woman between 45 and 60 years old who had recovered from COVID-19.

This clone was seen just once. The V call is TRBV11-2, the J call TRBJ2-4; a weak D match, TRBD2 (6 bases). This CDR3 contains 17 residues. Trimming cost V 2 bases and J 2 bases, with 16 bases left between them. CDR1 is SGHAT, CDR2 FQNNGV, per germline. The CDR3 is CASSLRGGGTTKNIQYF. The CDR3 DNA reads TGTGCCAGCAGCTTACGGGGAGGCGGAACAACCAAAAACATTCAGTACTTC.

The chain recombines TRBV3-1 (or the pseudogene TRBV3-2) with TRBJ2-5, with 7 bases fitting TRBD2. This CDR3 contains 13 residues. Losses at the gene ends were 3 bases for V and 4 bases for J; bases not matched to a gene: 2. Germline values: CDR1 LGHDT, CDR2 YNNKEL (reference sequence). CDR3 loop: CASSHLAGETQYF. In DNA, the CDR3 is TGTGCCAGCAGCCATTTAGCGGGAGAGACCCAGTACTTC.

V is TRBV9 and J is TRBJ2-7; no clear D. Germline-derived CDR1 and CDR2 are SGDLS and YYNGEE. The CDR3 consists of 13 residues. Trimming cost V 3 bases and J 1 base, with 8 bases left between them. The CDR3 DNA reads as TGTGCCAGCAGCGCCGCCACTTCCTACGAGCAGTACTTC. Amino acid sequence: CASSAATSYEQYF.

The chain couples TRBV2 to TRBJ1-4; unclear D gene. The CDR3 is made up of 14 amino acids. Germline V gives CDR1 SNHLY, CDR2 FYNNEI. Between the trimmed V and J ends, which lost 7 bases and 1 base, there was a span of 10 bases. CDR3 nucleotide sequence: TGTGCCAGCATGAGACAAGAAACTAATGAAAAACTGTTTTTT. Translation gives CASMRQETNEKLFF.

CDR3 amino acids: CASTAGAGGYTF. DNA of the CDR3: TGTGCCAGCACAGCAGGGGCGGGTGGCTACACCTTC. V is TRBV2 and J is TRBJ1-2; weak D call: TRBD1 (6 bases). The germline V and J ends were trimmed by 7 bases and 7 bases, with 13 bases remaining between them. Looked up from germline, CDR1 is SNHLY and CDR2 is FYNNEI. The CDR3 extends over 12 amino acids.

The CDR3 loop is CASSPPTGTNYGYTF. The CDR3 coding sequence is TGTGCCAGCAGCCCGCCAACAGGCACTAACTATGGCTACACCTTC. The genes are TRBV3-1 (or the pseudogene TRBV3-2) and TRBJ1-2; D may be TRBD1 (5 bases). V was trimmed by 4 bases and J by 0 bases, leaving 12 bases between them. Germline V gene data show CDR1 as LGHDT and CDR2 as YNNKEL (reference sequence). The CDR3 totals 15 residues.

The V and J genes are TRBV4-3 and TRBJ2-1; 9 bases fit TRBD2. Trimming took 0 bases from V and 10 from J; bases not matched to a gene: 10. Per germline, CDR1 LGHNA and CDR2 YSLEER. There are 16 residues in the CDR3. For the CDR3, the DNA is TGCGCCAGCAGCCAAGACTATCTAGCGGGACCCGTGGAGCAGTTCTTC. Protein product: CASSQDYLAGPVEQFF.

The rearrangement joins TRBV7-2 to TRBJ1-6, with TRBD1 as a possible D gene (5 bases). CDR1 is SGHTA, CDR2 FQGNSA, per germline. The V and J ends lost 1 base and 7 bases respectively, with 8 bases between them. This CDR3 is built from 14 residues. CDR3 sequence (DNA): TGTGCCAGCAGCTTAGGGGGCAACAATTCACCCCTCCACTTT. As protein: CASSLGGNNSPLHF.

The rearrangement links TRBV10-1 to TRBJ2-5; possibly TRBD1 for D (6 bases). Germline assignment: CDR1 WNHNN and CDR2 SYGVQD (reference sequence). Trimming stripped 9 bases from V and 0 bases from J, with 26 bases between. The CDR3 sequence is 18 residues long. CDR3 in amino acids: CARGVDREDDEYQETQYF. The CDR3 bases are TGCGCCAGAGGAGTGGACAGAGAAGATGATGAGTACCAAGAGACCCAGTACTTC.

This chain joins TRBV7-3 and TRBJ2-3, with D possibly TRBD1 on 5 matching bases. The CDR3 sequence is 14 residues long. V lost 5 bases to trimming and J lost 1 base, with 10 bases between them. Looked up from germline, CDR1 is SGHTA and CDR2 is FQGTGA. CDR3 loop: CASSVQGGTDTQYF. CDR3 coding DNA: TGTGCCAGCAGCGTGCAGGGTGGCACAGATACGCAGTATTTT.

The chain joins TRBV24-1 to TRBJ2-5; D perhaps matches TRBD2 (7 bases). CDR1 is KGHDR and CDR2 is SFDVKD in the germline V gene. Trimming pared 4 bases from V and 6 bases from J, leaving 17 bases between. The CDR3 is 15 residues long. As DNA, the CDR3 is TGTGCCACCAGTGAAGGGGGGGAGAGTAGAAAGACCCAGTACTTC. This sequence encodes CATSEGGESRKTQYF.

The genes are TRBV10-3 and TRBJ2-5; perhaps TRBD2 as D (6 bases). The ends were cut back, 11 bases at V and 2 bases at J, with 9 bases in the middle. CDR3 length equals 11 residues. CDR1 is ENHRY, CDR2 SYGVKD, per germline. The CDR3 nucleotides read TGTGCCGTAGCGGAGCAAGAGACCCAGTACTTC. The encoded protein is CAVAEQETQYF.

V gene TRBV5-5 combines with J gene TRBJ1-3; tentative D call: TRBD1 (5 bases). Looked up from germline, CDR1 is SGHKS and CDR2 is YYEKEE (reference sequence). The CDR3 is made up of 15 amino acids. V dropped 2 bases and J dropped 6 bases, with 15 bases sitting between them. The CDR3 is CASSFISGQENTIYF. Here the CDR3 DNA reads TGTGCCAGCAGCTTTATATCAGGGCAGGAAAACACCATATATTTT.

Regarding this clone: Other DNA sequences from this sample encode an identical CDR3 as well. The rearrangement joins TRBV19 to TRBJ1-1; 7 bases fit TRBD1. With V trimmed by 2 bases and J by 4 bases, 1 base remained unmatched. Germline CDR1 LNHDA, CDR2 SQIVND (reference sequence). The CDR3 sequence is 13 residues long. The CDR3 region has the DNA TGTGCCAGTAGTATAAACAGGGGCACTGAAGCTTTCTTT. Its translation is CASSINRGTEAFF. Complete variable domain (other parts from reference TRBV19 and TRBJ1-1): DGGITQSPKYLFRKEGQNVTLSCEQNLNHDAMYWYRQDPGQGLRLIYYSQIVNDFQKGDIAEGYSVSREKKESFPLTVTSAQKNPTAFYLCASSINRGTEAFFGQGTRLTVV.

The chain is built from TRBV7-6 and TRBJ2-7; 14 bases align to TRBD2. Germline loops: CDR1 SGHVS, CDR2 FNYEAQ. V lost 4 bases and J lost 4; bases outside the gene matches: 15. This CDR3 region has 19 residues. The DNA for the CDR3 is TGTGCCAGCAGCTCAACCGTCCCGGGACTAGCGGGAGAACGGTACGAGCAGTACTTC. This gives the protein CASSSTVPGLAGERYEQYF.

V usage is TRBV6-6 and J usage is TRBJ2-3; D is unresolved. Trimming left V 2 bases short and J 4 bases short, with 4 bases between. CDR1 is MNHNY, CDR2 SVGAGI, per germline (reference sequence). This CDR3 comprises 12 residues. CDR3 DNA: TGTGCCAGCAGTTACCGTCCAGATACGCAGTATTTT. It translates to CASSYRPDTQYF.

The chain joins TRBV11-2 to TRBJ1-6; D call uncertain. Trimming shortened V by 2 bases and J by 11 bases, and 13 bases separated the two germline ends. CDR3 length: 14 amino acids. CDR1 is SGHAT, CDR2 FQNNGV, per germline. The CDR3 protein is CASSLRGAGAPLHF. In DNA, the CDR3 is TGTGCCAGCAGCTTACGGGGAGCCGGGGCACCCCTCCACTTT.

CDR3 residues: CASSDRIGTEAFF. In DNA, the CDR3 is TGTGCCAGTAGTGACAGGATCGGGACTGAAGCTTTCTTT. V usage is TRBV19 and J usage is TRBJ1-1, with TRBD1 as a possible D gene (6 bases). This CDR3 contains 13 residues. Trimming pared 5 bases from V and 5 bases from J, leaving 12 bases between. Germline values: CDR1 LNHDA, CDR2 SQIVND (reference sequence).

The J gene is TRBJ2-3, the V gene TRBV28; D not resolved. The germline gives CDR1 MDHEN, CDR2 SYDVKM. This CDR3 is 14 amino acids long. The V and J ends lost 5 bases and 3 bases respectively, with 12 bases between them. Here the CDR3 DNA reads TGTGCCAGCAGTCCTCTCCCCGCGACAGATACGCAGTATTTT. It is translated as CASSPLPATDTQYF. The full variable domain, completed using reference TRBV28 and TRBJ2-3, is DVKVTQSSRYLVKRTGEKVFLECVQDMDHENMFWYRQDPGLGLRLIYFSYDVKMKEKGDIPEGYSVSREKKERFSLILESASTNQTSMYLCASSPLPATDTQYFGPGTRLTVL.

The chain employs TRBV9 and TRBJ2-1; D possibly corresponds to TRBD2 (6 bases). The V end was cut by 3 bases, the J end by 4 bases, with 14 bases between. Per germline, CDR1 SGDLS and CDR2 YYNGEE. The CDR3 is 15 residues long. CDR3 residues: CASSAIVGGYNEQFF. CDR3 nucleotides: TGTGCCAGCAGCGCCATCGTGGGGGGATACAATGAGCAGTTCTTC.

The J gene is TRBJ1-1, the V gene TRBV6-2 or TRBV6-3, with D maybe TRBD1 (5 bases). This CDR3 contains 15 residues. The ends were cut back, 2 bases at V and 0 bases at J, with 10 bases in the middle. CDR1 is MNHEY and CDR2 is SVGEGT in the germline V gene. The CDR3 loop reads CASSYRGIMNTEAFF. The CDR3 region has the DNA TGTGCCAGCAGTTACCGGGGGATTATGAACACTGAAGCTTTCTTT.